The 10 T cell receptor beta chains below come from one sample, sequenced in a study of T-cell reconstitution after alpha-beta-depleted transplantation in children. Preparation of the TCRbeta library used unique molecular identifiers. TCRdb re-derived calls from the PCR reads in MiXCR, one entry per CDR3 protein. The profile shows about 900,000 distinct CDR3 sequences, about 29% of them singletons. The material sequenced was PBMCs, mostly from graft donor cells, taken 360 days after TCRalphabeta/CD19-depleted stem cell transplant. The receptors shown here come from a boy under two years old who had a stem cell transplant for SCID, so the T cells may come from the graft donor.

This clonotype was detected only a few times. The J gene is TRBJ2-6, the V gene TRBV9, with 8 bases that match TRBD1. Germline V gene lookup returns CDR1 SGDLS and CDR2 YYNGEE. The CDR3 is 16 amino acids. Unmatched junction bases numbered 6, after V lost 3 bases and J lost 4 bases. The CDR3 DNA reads TGTGCCAGCAGCGCCCAGGGGGCGGGAGGGGCCAACGTCCTGACTTTC. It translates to CASSAQGAGGANVLTF.

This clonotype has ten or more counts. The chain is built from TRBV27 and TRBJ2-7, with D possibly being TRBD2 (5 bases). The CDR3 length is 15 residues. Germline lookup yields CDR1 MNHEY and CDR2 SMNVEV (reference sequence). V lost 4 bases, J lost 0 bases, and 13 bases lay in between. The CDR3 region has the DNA TGTGCCAGCAGTTACCGGGGAGCGGCCTCCTACGAGCAGTACTTC. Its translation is CASSYRGAASYEQYF.

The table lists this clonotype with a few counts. CDR3 loop: CASSQVGISYEQYF. The CDR3 bases are TGCGCCAGCAGCCAAGTAGGAATCTCCTACGAGCAGTACTTC. The chain combines TRBV4-1 with TRBJ2-7, with D hard to call. The CDR3 has 14 amino acids. Germline loops: CDR1 MGHRA, CDR2 YSYEKL. V was clipped by 1 base and J by 0 bases, with 7 bases between them.

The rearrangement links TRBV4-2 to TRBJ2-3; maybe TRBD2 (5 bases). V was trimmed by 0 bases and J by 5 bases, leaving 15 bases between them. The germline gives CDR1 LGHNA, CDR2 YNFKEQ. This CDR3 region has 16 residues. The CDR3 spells CASSQDKRSPQDTQYF. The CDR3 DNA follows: TGTGCCAGCAGCCAAGATAAGCGGAGCCCCCAAGATACGCAGTATTTT.

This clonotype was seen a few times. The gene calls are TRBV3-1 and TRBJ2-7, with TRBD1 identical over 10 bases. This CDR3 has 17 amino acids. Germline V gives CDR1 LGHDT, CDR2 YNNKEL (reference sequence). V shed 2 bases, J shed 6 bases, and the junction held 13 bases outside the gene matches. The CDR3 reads CASSQMRPGQGRGEQYF. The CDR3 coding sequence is TGTGCCAGCAGCCAAATGCGGCCGGGACAGGGGAGAGGCGAGCAGTACTTC.

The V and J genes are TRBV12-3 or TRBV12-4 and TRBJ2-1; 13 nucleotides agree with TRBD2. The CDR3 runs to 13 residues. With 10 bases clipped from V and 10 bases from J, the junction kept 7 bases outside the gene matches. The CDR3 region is CATGTSGAREQFF. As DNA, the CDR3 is TGTGCCACCGGGACTAGCGGGGCTCGAGAGCAGTTCTTC.

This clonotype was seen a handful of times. The CDR3 protein is CASSRDRLYNEQFF. For the CDR3, the DNA is TGTGCCAGCAGCCGGGACAGACTCTACAATGAGCAGTTCTTC. This rearrangement joins TRBV25-1 to TRBJ2-1; 7 bases align to TRBD1. Germline CDR1 reads MGHDK; CDR2 reads SYGVNS. Trimming cost V 6 bases and J 3 bases; bases outside gene matches: 5. CDR3 length: 14 residues.

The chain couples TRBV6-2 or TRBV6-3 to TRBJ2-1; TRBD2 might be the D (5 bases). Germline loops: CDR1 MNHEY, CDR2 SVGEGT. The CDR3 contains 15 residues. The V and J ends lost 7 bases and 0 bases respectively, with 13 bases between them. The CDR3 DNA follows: TGTGCCAGCAAAAGCCTAGCTGACTCCTACAATGAGCAGTTCTTC. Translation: CASKSLADSYNEQFF.

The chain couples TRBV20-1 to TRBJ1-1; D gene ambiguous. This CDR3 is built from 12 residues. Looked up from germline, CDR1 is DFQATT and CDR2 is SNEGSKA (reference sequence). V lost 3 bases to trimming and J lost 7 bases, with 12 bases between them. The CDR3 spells CSASGPLGEAFF. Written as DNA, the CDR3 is TGCAGTGCTAGTGGTCCGTTGGGTGAAGCTTTCTTT.

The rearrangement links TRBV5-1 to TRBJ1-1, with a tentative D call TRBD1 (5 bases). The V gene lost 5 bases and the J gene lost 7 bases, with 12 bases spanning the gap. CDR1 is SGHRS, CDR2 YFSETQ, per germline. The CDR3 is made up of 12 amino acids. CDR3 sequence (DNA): TGCGCCAGCAGTACAGGTAGAGGTGAAGCTTTCTTT. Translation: CASSTGRGEAFF.